This T cell receptor (beta chain) is drawn from a study of CD8 T cells in Susac syndrome. RNA was extracted with the RNeasy kit, and a quantity of about 0.45 to 1 ug was reverse transcribed using random hexamers. By means of immunoSEQ multiplex PCR, TCR beta CDR3 spanning 54 Vbeta and 13 Jbeta underwent amplification. TCRdb processed the immunoSEQ multiplex PCR reads anew with MiXCR; each CDR3 protein has one entry. The data hold 84,000 or so distinct CDR3 sequences, with around 93% observed a single time. General study findings and limits: Only a relatively small number of individuals were included in the TCR sequencing and HLA analysis.

As for this clonotype: Its antigen is currently unknown.

Trimming at V came to 6 bases and at J to 2 bases, leaving 7 bases not matched to a gene. The CDR3 has 15 residues. Per germline, CDR1 LNHDA and CDR2 SQIVND (reference sequence). The Susac syndrome patients fit the recently defined diagnostic criteria for definite or probable disease. The TCR sequence derives from a human donor with Susac syndrome. The specimen sequenced was CD8+ T cells from PBMCs. The chain recombines TRBV19 with TRBJ2-7; TRBD1 aligns across 10 bases. The CDR3 region is CASSAGTGETYEQYF. The CDR3 DNA sequence: TGTGCCAGTAGCGCCGGGACAGGGGAAACCTACGAGCAGTACTTC.